This TCR beta chain came from a study of OX40 agonist ivuxolimab in advanced cancers. Points from the study as a whole: The 0.1-3.0 mg/kg partial responders had among the lowest clonal expansion.

For this clone: Its antigen is as yet unknown.

Only in-frame clones appear in the TCRdb table, and some are missing; sequencing was by immunoSEQ multiplex PCR. The sample shows roughly 70,000 clones, 82% of them seen only once. Germline CDR1 SGHNT, CDR2 YYREEE (reference sequence). This CDR3 comprises 16 residues. V shed 4 bases and J shed 2 bases, with 16 bases lying between them. This clonotype originated in an adult with an advanced solid tumor such as melanoma, head and neck, liver or kidney cancer. The V gene is TRBV5-4, the J gene TRBJ2-1; perhaps TRBD1 as D (6 bases). Material: CD4+ or CD8+ T cells sorted from blood, obtained in a trial of the OX40 agonist ivuxolimab. This CDR3 is CASSKGSSGAYNEQFF. Written as DNA, the CDR3 is TGTGCCAGCAGCAAAGGGAGTTCAGGGGCCTACAATGAGCAGTTCTTC.